Below are 24 T cell receptor beta chains sequenced from a single sample in a study of siplizumab effects on memory and regulatory T cells. Sequencing used immunoSEQ multiplex PCR; TCRdb keeps in-frame clones, though not all of them. The table has some 100,000 clones, 93% seen once. Source material: non-Treg CD4+ T cells sorted from blood. The receptors stem from a human donor in good health.

For the CDR3, the DNA is TGTGCCATCAGTGATCGGGCAGGGAAGAACACTGAAGCTTTCTTT. Its protein product is CAISDRAGKNTEAFF. The chain combines TRBV10-3 with TRBJ1-1; perhaps TRBD1 as D (5 bases). CDR1 and CDR2 (germline): ENHRY, SYGVKD. This CDR3 has 15 amino acids. Between the trimmed V and J ends, which lost 3 bases and 1 base, there was a span of 12 bases.

This chain links TRBV7-2 with TRBJ2-3; D is ambiguous. Trimming shortened V by 1 base and J by 6 bases, and 8 bases separated the two germline ends. The germline gives CDR1 SGHTA, CDR2 FQGNSA. The CDR3 is made up of 13 amino acids. In DNA form, the CDR3 reads TGTGCCAGCAGCTTAGACCGTGCGGATACGCAGTATTTT. This gives the protein CASSLDRADTQYF.

This clone was seen a single time. The V and J genes are TRBV19 and TRBJ1-5; D might be TRBD1 (6 bases). The V gene's germline CDR1 is LNHDA and CDR2 SQIVND (reference sequence). Trimming took off 2 bases at V and 6 bases at J, with 14 bases between the two ends. The length of the CDR3 is 15 residues. The DNA for the CDR3 is TGTGCCAGTAGTATACGGAACAGGGAAGGTCAGCCCCAGCATTTT. Translating it yields CASSIRNREGQPQHF.

This clone was recorded only once. The rearrangement links TRBV5-1 to TRBJ1-1; maybe TRBD1 (5 bases). Germline lookup yields CDR1 SGHRS and CDR2 YFSETQ. Trimming left V 2 bases short and J 4 bases short, with 15 bases between. The CDR3 spans 15 residues. This chain's CDR3 is CASSFAGQTATEAFF. The CDR3 bases are TGCGCCAGCAGCTTTGCGGGGCAGACGGCCACTGAAGCTTTCTTT.

This clone was seen once. This sample includes further DNA sequences coding for the same CDR3. This sequence joins TRBV6-6 and TRBJ1-1; D is unclear. Germline CDR1 and CDR2: MNHNY and SVGAGI (reference sequence). This CDR3 region has 14 residues. With 6 bases removed from V and 1 base from J, the gap between germline ends came to 12 bases. Here the CDR3 reads CASRQRPENTEAFF. The CDR3 DNA reads as TGTGCCAGCAGACAACGACCTGAGAACACTGAAGCTTTCTTT.

The chain's CDR3 is CASRLAEKISPGQTIGISYEQYF. Here the CDR3 DNA reads TGTGCAAGTCGCTTAGCCGAAAAAATCAGTCCGGGACAGACTATTGGGATCTCCTACGAGCAGTACTTC. The genes are TRBV12-2 and TRBJ2-7; TRBD1, the table's D call, lacks a check against the DNA. TRBV12-2 is an annotated pseudogene. The CDR3 totals 23 residues.

The J gene is TRBJ1-5, the V gene TRBV25-1; D ambiguous. This CDR3 is built from 14 residues. V lost 2 bases and J 2 bases, leaving 7 bases between the germline ends. From germline, CDR1 is MGHDK and CDR2 SYGVNS. For the CDR3, the DNA is TGTGCCAGCAGTGAACCGGGAGGCAATCAGCCCCAGCATTTT. Translated, it gives CASSEPGGNQPQHF.

This chain links TRBV6-5 with TRBJ2-4; D might be TRBD1 (5 bases). Germline V gene data show CDR1 as MNHEY and CDR2 as SVGAGI. The CDR3 sequence is 13 residues long. Trimming left V 8 bases short and J 5 bases short, with 13 bases between. CDR3 residues: CASWGLHQNIQYF. For the CDR3, the DNA is TGTGCCAGCTGGGGCCTACACCAAAACATTCAGTACTTC.

The chain recombines TRBV30 with TRBJ2-7, with D possibly matching TRBD1 (6 bases). Germline CDR1 GTSNPN, CDR2 SVGIG (reference sequence). With 2 bases removed from V and 3 bases from J, the gap between germline ends came to 8 bases. The CDR3 runs to 12 residues. The CDR3 nucleotides read TGTGCCTGGAGTCCAGGGGACTACGAGCAGTACTTC. Amino acids: CAWSPGDYEQYF.

In this sample, this clone turned up once. The V call is TRBV6-6, the J call TRBJ1-3; 7 nucleotides agree with TRBD1. With V trimmed by 5 bases and J by 0 bases, 4 bases remained unmatched. The CDR3 totals 15 residues. Germline V gene data show CDR1 as MNHNY and CDR2 as SVGAGI (reference sequence). The CDR3 reads CASSPGQSSGNTIYF. DNA for the CDR3: TGTGCCAGCAGTCCGGGACAGAGCTCTGGAAACACCATATATTTT.

The rearrangement links TRBV6-1 to TRBJ2-1; 12 nucleotides line up with TRBD2. Per the germline V gene, CDR1 is MNHNS and CDR2 is SASEGT. The CDR3 is 15 residues long. Trimming took 7 bases from V and 4 from J; bases not matched to a gene: 5. CDR3 DNA: TGTGCCAGCAAACTAGCGGGGGGCTTGTACAATGAGCAGTTCTTC. Translated: CASKLAGGLYNEQFF.

The chain couples TRBV21-1 to TRBJ1-5; whether TRBD1, the table's D call, matches the DNA was not checked. TRBV21-1 is a pseudogene segment. This CDR3 has 18 amino acids. CDR3 amino acids: CASSKDRGLGQSTQPQHF. The CDR3 DNA follows: TGTGCCAGCAGCAAAGATCGGGGCTTAGGACAGTCAACCCAGCCCCAGCATTTT.

V is TRBV5-6 and J is TRBJ1-1; D is unresolved. Trimming took 2 bases from V and 0 from J, leaving 11 bases between them. Per the germline V gene, CDR1 is SGHDT and CDR2 is YYEEEE. The CDR3 consists of 15 residues. For the CDR3, the DNA is TGTGCCAGCAGCTTAAACGTAGGCATGAACACTGAAGCTTTCTTT. Translated: CASSLNVGMNTEAFF.

The chain combines TRBV13 with TRBJ2-5; possible D gene TRBD1, 6 bases. CDR1 PRHDT and CDR2 FYEKMQ come from the germline V gene (reference sequence). Trimming took 0 bases from V and 1 from J, leaving 12 bases between them. The CDR3 loop spans 16 amino acids. CDR3 coding DNA: TGTGCCAGCAGCTTAGGAGTGAGAGGGGGCCAAGAGACCCAGTACTTC. This sequence encodes CASSLGVRGGQETQYF.

The rearrangement joins TRBV6-6 to TRBJ1-5, with 9 bases fitting TRBD1. After removal of 5 bases from V and 7 bases from J, the junction contained 3 bases not matched to a gene. In germline, CDR1 is MNHNY, CDR2 SVGAGI (reference sequence). The CDR3 consists of 13 residues. Here the CDR3 reads CASSRQGDQPQHF. CDR3 nucleotides: TGTGCCAGCAGTCGACAGGGGGACCAGCCCCAGCATTTT.

This rearrangement joins TRBV5-1 to TRBJ1-1, with D uncertain. The CDR3 loop spans 13 amino acids. Between the trimmed V and J ends, which lost 4 bases and 1 base, there was a span of 8 bases. Germline values: CDR1 SGHRS, CDR2 YFSETQ. The CDR3 region has the DNA TGCGCCAGCAGCCCGGTCACGAACACTGAAGCTTTCTTT. Amino acid sequence: CASSPVTNTEAFF. The full variable domain, with the rest looked up from reference TRBV5-1 and TRBJ1-1, is KAGVTQTPRYLIKTRGQQVTLSCSPISGHRSVSWYQQTPGQGLQFLFEYFSETQRNKGNFPGRFSGRQFSNSRSEMNVSTLELGDSALYLCASSPVTNTEAFFGQGTRLTVV.

The gene calls are TRBV5-6 and TRBJ1-5, with D uncertain. V was cut by 0 bases and J by 0 bases, with 13 bases left in between. This CDR3 has 17 amino acids. Germline V gives CDR1 SGHDT, CDR2 YYEEEE. The CDR3 DNA reads as TGTGCCAGCAGCTTGGGGCAACCCCCCAATAGCAATCAGCCCCAGCATTTT. Translating gives CASSLGQPPNSNQPQHF.

This clone was seen a handful of times. The rearrangement joins TRBV7-3 to TRBJ2-2; no clear D. The germline CDR1 and CDR2 sequences are SGHTA and FQGTGA. There are 14 residues in the CDR3. CDR3 coding DNA: TGTGCTACCGCTAGAGGACCGAACACCGGGGAGCTGTTTTTT. It codes for CATARGPNTGELFF.

This clone has just one count. The CDR3 nucleotides are TGTGCCAGCATCCCTAGCGGGGGGGCCAATGAGCAGTTCTTC. Translating gives CASIPSGGANEQFF. The chain combines TRBV6-6 with TRBJ2-1, with 12 bases matching TRBD2. Germline V gives CDR1 MNHNY, CDR2 SVGAGI (reference sequence). J gave up 6 bases and V 7 bases, and 4 bases lay outside the gene matches. This CDR3 spans 14 amino acids.

The chain has TRBV19 and TRBJ1-2; a weak D match, TRBD1 (6 bases). Germline CDR1 reads LNHDA; CDR2 reads SQIVND (reference sequence). V was cut by 6 bases and J by 5 bases, with 16 bases left in between. This CDR3 contains 14 residues. This CDR3 is CASSWRQTGYGYTF. CDR3 DNA: TGTGCCAGTAGCTGGCGGCAGACAGGATATGGCTACACCTTC.

The chain recombines TRBV7-2 with TRBJ1-1; D is unresolved. CDR1 is SGHTA and CDR2 is FQGNSA in the germline V gene. The V end was cut by 8 bases, the J end by 7 bases, with 11 bases between. CDR3 length: 11 residues. CDR3 DNA: TGTGCCAGCCGAGAAAGGCTTGAAGCTTTCTTT. This translates into CASRERLEAFF.

This sequence joins TRBV19 and TRBJ1-1; the D is unclear. There are 14 residues in the CDR3. V was pared by 0 bases and J by 4 bases, with 9 bases between. Per germline, CDR1 LNHDA and CDR2 SQIVND (reference sequence). The CDR3: CASSIDERATEAFF. The CDR3 DNA sequence: TGTGCCAGTAGTATAGATGAGAGGGCCACTGAAGCTTTCTTT.

The genes are TRBV27 and TRBJ2-3; TRBD1 aligns across 9 bases. The CDR3 loop spans 13 amino acids. Germline V gives CDR1 MNHEY, CDR2 SMNVEV (reference sequence). V was clipped by 10 bases and J by 2 bases; unmatched bases: 4. CDR3 in DNA: TGTGCCACCTACAGGGGGCCCACAGATACGCAGTATTTT. Protein product: CATYRGPTDTQYF.

The rearrangement links TRBV9 to TRBJ1-5, with a possible D match to TRBD1 (5 bases). The CDR3 spans 15 residues. Germline assignment: CDR1 SGDLS and CDR2 YYNGEE. With 3 bases removed from V and 2 bases from J, the gap between germline ends came to 12 bases. The CDR3 sequence: CASSAQGERNQPQHF. In DNA, the CDR3 is TGTGCCAGCAGCGCCCAAGGGGAGCGCAATCAGCCCCAGCATTTT.